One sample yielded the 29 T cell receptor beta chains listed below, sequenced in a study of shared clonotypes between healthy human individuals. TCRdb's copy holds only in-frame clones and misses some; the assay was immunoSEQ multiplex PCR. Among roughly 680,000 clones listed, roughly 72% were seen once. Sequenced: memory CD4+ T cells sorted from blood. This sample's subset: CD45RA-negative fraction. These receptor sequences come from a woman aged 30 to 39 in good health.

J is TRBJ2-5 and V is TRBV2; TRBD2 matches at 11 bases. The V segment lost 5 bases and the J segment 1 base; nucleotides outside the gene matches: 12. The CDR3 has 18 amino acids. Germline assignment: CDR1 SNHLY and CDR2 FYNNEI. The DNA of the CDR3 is TGTGCCAGCAGTCCTTTAGCGGGAGGGCCAATTGGCCAAGAGACCCAGTACTTC. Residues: CASSPLAGGPIGQETQYF.

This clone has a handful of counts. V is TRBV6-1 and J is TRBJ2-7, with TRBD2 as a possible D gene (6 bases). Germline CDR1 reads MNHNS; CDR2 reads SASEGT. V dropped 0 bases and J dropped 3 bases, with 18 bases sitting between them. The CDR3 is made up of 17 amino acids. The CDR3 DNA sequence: TGTGCCAGCAGTGAAGCATCGCGGGGAGTTATGAACTACGAGCAGTACTTC. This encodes CASSEASRGVMNYEQYF.

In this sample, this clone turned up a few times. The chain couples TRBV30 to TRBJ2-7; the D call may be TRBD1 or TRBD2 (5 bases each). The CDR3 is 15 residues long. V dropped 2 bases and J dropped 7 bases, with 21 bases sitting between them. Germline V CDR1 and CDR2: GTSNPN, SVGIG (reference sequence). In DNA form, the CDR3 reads TGTGCCTGGAGTCCCCCCTGGGACCCGAGGAGGGAGCAGTACTTC. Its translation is CAWSPPWDPRREQYF.

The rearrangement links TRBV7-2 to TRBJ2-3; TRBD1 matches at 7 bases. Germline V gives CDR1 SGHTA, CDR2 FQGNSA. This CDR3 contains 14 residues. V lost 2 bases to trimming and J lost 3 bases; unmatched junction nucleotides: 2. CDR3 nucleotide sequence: TGTGCCAGCAGCTTAAACAGGGGAACAGATACGCAGTATTTT. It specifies CASSLNRGTDTQYF.

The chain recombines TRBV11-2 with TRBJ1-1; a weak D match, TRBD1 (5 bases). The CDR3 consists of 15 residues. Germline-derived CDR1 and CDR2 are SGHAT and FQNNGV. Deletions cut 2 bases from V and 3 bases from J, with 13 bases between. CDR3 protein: CASSLLTLGDTEAFF. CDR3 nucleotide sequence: TGTGCCAGCAGCTTACTCACCTTGGGGGACACTGAAGCTTTCTTT. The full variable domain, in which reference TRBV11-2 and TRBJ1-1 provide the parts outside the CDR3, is EAGVAQSPRYKIIEKRQSVAFWCNPISGHATLYWYQQILGQGPKLLIQFQNNGVVDDSQLPKDRFSAERLKGVDSTLKIQPAKLEDSAVYLCASSLLTLGDTEAFFGQGTRLTVV.

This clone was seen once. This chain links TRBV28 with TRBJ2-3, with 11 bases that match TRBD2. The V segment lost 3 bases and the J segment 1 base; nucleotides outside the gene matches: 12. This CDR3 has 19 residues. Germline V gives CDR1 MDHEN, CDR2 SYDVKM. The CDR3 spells CASSFLGTSGGGGTDTQYF. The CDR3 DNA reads TGTGCCAGCAGTTTTCTCGGGACTAGCGGAGGAGGGGGCACAGATACGCAGTATTTT. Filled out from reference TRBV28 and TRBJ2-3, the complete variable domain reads DVKVTQSSRYLVKRTGEKVFLECVQDMDHENMFWYRQDPGLGLRLIYFSYDVKMKEKGDIPEGYSVSREKKERFSLILESASTNQTSMYLCASSFLGTSGGGGTDTQYFGPGTRLTVL.

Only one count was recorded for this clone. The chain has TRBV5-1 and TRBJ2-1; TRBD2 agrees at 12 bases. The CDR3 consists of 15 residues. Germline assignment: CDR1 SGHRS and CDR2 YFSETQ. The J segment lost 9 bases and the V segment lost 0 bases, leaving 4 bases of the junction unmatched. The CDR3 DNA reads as TGCGCCAGCAGCTTGGCTAGCGGGAGGGCCGGTGAGCAGTTCTTC. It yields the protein CASSLASGRAGEQFF.

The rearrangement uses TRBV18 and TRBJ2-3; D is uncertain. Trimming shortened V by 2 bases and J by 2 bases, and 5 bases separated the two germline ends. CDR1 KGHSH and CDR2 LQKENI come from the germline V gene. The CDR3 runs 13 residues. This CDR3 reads CASSPSLTDTQYF. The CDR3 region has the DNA TGTGCCAGCTCACCATCCCTCACAGATACGCAGTATTTT.

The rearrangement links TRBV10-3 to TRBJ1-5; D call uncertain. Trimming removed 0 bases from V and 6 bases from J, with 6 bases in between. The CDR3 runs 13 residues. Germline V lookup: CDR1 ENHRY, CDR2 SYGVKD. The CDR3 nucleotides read TGTGCCATCAGTGAGTCGATGATTCAGCCCCAGCATTTT. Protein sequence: CAISESMIQPQHF.

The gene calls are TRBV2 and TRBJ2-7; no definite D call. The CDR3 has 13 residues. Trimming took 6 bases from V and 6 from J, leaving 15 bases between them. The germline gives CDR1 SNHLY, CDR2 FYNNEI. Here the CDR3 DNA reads TGTGCCAGCAGAAGGGCCCTACCCCCCGAGCAGTACTTC. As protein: CASRRALPPEQYF.

The CDR3 is CASSLRTSGGSTDTQYF. DNA for the CDR3: TGTGCCAGCAGCCTAAGGACTAGCGGGGGTAGCACAGATACGCAGTATTTT. The chain joins TRBV7-9 to TRBJ2-3; 13 bases align to TRBD2. Losses at the gene ends were 5 bases for V and 0 bases for J; bases not matched to a gene: 5. CDR1 is SEHNR, CDR2 FQNEAQ, per germline (reference sequence). The CDR3 is made up of 17 amino acids.

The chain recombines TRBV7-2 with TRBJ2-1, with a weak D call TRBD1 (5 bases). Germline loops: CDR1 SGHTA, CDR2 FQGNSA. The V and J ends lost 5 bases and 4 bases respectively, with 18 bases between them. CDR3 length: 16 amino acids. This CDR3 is CASSTRTTRTYNEQFF. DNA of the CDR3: TGTGCCAGCAGCACGAGGACCACCCGGACATACAATGAGCAGTTCTTC.

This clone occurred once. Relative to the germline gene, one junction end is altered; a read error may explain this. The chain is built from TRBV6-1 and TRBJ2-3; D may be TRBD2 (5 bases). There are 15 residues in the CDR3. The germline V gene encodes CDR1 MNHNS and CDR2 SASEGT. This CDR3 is CASSEAGPSTNTQYF. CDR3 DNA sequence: TGTGCCAGCAGTGAAGCGGGTCCTAGCACAAATACGCAGTATTTT.

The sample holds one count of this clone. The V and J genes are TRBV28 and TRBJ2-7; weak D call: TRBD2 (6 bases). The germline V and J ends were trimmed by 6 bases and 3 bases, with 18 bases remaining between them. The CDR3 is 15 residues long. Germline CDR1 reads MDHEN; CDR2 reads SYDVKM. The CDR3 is CASSSPGDGVYEQYF. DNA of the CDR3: TGTGCCAGCAGCTCACCGGGAGACGGTGTCTACGAGCAGTACTTC.

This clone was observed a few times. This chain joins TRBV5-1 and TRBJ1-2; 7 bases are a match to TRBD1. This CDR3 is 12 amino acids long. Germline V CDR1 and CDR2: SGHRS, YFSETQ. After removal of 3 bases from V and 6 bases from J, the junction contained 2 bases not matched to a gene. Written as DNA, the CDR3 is TGCGCCAGCAGCTCCCAGGGGGATGGCTACACCTTC. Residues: CASSSQGDGYTF.

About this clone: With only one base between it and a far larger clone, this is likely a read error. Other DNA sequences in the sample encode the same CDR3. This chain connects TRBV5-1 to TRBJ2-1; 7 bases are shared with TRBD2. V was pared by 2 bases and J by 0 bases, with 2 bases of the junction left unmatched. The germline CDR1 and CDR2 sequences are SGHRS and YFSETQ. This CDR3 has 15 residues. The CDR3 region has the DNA TGCGCCAGCAGCTTTTCTAGCGGCTCCTACAATGAGCAGTTCTTC. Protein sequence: CASSFSSGSYNEQFF.

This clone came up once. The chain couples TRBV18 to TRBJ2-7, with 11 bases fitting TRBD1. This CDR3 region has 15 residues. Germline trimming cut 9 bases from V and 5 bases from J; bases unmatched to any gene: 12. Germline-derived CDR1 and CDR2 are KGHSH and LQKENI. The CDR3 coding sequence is TGTGCCAGTAAAAAGGGACAGGGGGAAGGAGACGAGCAGTACTTC. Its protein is CASKKGQGEGDEQYF.

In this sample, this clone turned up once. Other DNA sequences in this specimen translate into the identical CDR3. For the CDR3, the DNA is TGTGCCAGCTCTGGCGGCAATCAGCCCCAGCATTTT. Protein: CASSGGNQPQHF. The chain employs TRBV28 and TRBJ1-5; no clear D gene. The length of the CDR3 is 12 residues. Trimming removed 8 bases at V and 2 bases at J, with 7 bases between. Germline CDR1 MDHEN, CDR2 SYDVKM.

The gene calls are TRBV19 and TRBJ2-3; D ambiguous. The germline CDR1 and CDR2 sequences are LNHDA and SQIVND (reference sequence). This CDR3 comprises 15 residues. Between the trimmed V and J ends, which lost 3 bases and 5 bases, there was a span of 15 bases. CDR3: CASSIAALEGDTQYF. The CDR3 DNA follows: TGTGCCAGTAGTATCGCAGCCCTGGAAGGAGATACGCAGTATTTT. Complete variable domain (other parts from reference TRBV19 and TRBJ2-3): DGGITQSPKYLFRKEGQNVTLSCEQNLNHDAMYWYRQDPGQGLRLIYYSQIVNDFQKGDIAEGYSVSREKKESFPLTVTSAQKNPTAFYLCASSIAALEGDTQYFGPGTRLTVL.

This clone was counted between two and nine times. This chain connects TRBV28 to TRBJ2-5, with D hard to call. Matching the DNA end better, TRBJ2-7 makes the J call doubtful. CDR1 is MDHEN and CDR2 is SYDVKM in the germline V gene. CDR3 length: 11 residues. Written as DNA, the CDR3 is TGTGCCAGCAGTCGCCTCTACGAGCAGTACTTC. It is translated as CASSRLYEQYF.

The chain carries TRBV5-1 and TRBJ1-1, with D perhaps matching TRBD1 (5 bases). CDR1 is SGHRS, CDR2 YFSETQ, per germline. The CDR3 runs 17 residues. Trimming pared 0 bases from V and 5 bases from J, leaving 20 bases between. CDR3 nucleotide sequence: TGCGCCAGCAGCTTGGTCGGGGCGGGGGTAGGATTGACTGAAGCTTTCTTT. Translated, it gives CASSLVGAGVGLTEAFF.

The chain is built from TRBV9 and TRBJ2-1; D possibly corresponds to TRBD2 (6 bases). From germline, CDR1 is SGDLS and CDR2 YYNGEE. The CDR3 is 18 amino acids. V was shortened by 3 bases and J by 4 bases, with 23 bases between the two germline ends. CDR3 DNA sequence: TGTGCCAGCAGCGCGCCCACTCGCGGGAAAGGATTGTACAATGAGCAGTTCTTC. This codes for CASSAPTRGKGLYNEQFF.

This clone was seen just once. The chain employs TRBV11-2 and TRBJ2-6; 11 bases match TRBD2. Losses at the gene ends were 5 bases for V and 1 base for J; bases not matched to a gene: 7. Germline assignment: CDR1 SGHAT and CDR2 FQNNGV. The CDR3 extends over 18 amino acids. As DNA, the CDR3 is TGTGCCAGCAGCCCGCGACTAGCGGGACCTTCTGGGGCCAACGTCCTGACTTTC. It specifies CASSPRLAGPSGANVLTF.

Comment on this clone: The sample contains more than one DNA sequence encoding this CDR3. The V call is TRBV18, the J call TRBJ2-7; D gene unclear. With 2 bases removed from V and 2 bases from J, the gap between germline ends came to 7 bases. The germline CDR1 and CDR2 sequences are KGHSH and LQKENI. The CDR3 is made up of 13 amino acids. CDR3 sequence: CASSPGYPYEQYF. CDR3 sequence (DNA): TGTGCCAGCTCACCAGGGTATCCCTACGAGCAGTACTTC.

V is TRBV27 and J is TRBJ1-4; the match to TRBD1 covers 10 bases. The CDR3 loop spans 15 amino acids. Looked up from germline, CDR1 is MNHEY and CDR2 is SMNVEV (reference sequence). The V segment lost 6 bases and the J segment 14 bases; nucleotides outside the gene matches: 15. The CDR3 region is CASRSPGTGEVELFF. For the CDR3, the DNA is TGTGCCAGCAGATCCCCCGGGACAGGGGAGGTCGAGCTGTTTTTT.

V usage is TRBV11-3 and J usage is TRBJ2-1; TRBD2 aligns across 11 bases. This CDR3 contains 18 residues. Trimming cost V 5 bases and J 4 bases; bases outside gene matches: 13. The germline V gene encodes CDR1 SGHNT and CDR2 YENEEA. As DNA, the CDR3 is TGTGCCAGCAGCCCGGGACAGGGTGGGACTAGCGGTTACAATGAGCAGTTCTTC. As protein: CASSPGQGGTSGYNEQFF.

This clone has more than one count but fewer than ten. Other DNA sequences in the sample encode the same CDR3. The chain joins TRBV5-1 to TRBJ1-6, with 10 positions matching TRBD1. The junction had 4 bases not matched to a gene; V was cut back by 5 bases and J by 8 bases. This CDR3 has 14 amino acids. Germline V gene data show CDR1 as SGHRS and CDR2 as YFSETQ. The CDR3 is CASSRDRGYSPLHF. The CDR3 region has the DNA TGCGCCAGCAGTCGGGACAGGGGTTATTCACCCCTCCACTTT.

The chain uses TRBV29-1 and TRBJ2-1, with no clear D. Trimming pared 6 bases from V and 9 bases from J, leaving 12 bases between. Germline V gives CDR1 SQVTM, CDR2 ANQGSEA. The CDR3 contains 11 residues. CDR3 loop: CSVSPGAEQFF. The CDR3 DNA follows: TGCAGCGTCTCCCCGGGCGCTGAGCAGTTCTTC.

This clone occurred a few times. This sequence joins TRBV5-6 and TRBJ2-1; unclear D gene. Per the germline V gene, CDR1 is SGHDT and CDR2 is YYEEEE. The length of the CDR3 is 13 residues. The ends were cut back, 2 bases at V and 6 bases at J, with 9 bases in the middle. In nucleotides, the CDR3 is TGTGCCAGCAGCTTTGTTTCGTCCAATGAGCAGTTCTTC. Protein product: CASSFVSSNEQFF.